This T cell receptor (beta chain) was recorded in a study of identical twins. This clonotype was picked up many times. Its antigen is not known. Trimming shortened V by 5 bases and J by 5 bases, and 15 bases separated the two germline ends. Germline CDR1 DFQATT, CDR2 SNEGSKA (reference sequence). The CDR3 totals 13 residues. Study-level findings and limits: Out-of-frame beta chain sequences displayed weaker excess sharing between twins. Compared with models, monozygotic twins showed more out-of-frame TCR alpha sharing.

Using its own MiXCR run on the 5' RACE reads, TCRdb lists one record per CDR3 protein. This sample carries roughly 150,000 distinct CDR3 sequences, approximately 3.5% of them seen once, and the ten largest clones take more than 7%. The source is a man in his late teens or twenties in good health. The V call is TRBV20-1, the J call TRBJ1-2, with D maybe TRBD1 (5 bases). Sequencing was performed on memory T cells sorted from blood. CDR3 amino acids: CSAADSSSYGYTF. The CDR3 DNA sequence: TGCAGTGCTGCCGACAGTAGCTCATATGGCTACACCTTC.